The 23 T cell receptor beta chains given below trace back to one sample, sequenced in a study of T cell changes during pregnancy in multiple sclerosis. Clones were sequenced by immunoSEQ multiplex PCR, and TCRdb holds only the in-frame ones, with some missing. The profile covers 45,000 to 60,000 clones, with about 91% appearing a single time and 1% to 1.5% taken by the ten largest. The sequenced sample was peripheral blood, obtained after pregnancy. These receptors all come from a female donor in good health, enrolled as a control in a pregnancy study.

V is TRBV6-9 and J is TRBJ2-7; perhaps TRBD2 as D (6 bases). The V gene lost 10 bases and the J gene lost 6 bases, with 22 bases spanning the gap. The CDR3 sequence is 14 residues long. Germline CDR1 and CDR2: MNHGY and SVAAGI. As DNA, the CDR3 is TGTGCCAAGCCGTGGCGGGGCAGTTTAGGCGAGCAGTACTTC. It yields the protein CAKPWRGSLGEQYF.

The chain recombines TRBV4-1 with TRBJ2-6, with 8 bases aligning to TRBD1. The CDR3 extends over 19 amino acids. The V gene end was trimmed by 3 bases and the J gene end by 4 bases; junction bases not matched to a gene: 14. The germline V gene encodes CDR1 MGHRA and CDR2 YSYEKL. As DNA, the CDR3 is TGCGCCAGCAGCCACCGAGGCGGGCAGGGGGCAGGAGGGGCCAACGTCCTGACTTTC. Translating it yields CASSHRGGQGAGGANVLTF.

This clone was detected only a few times. V is TRBV7-9 and J is TRBJ1-5, with TRBD1 as a possible D gene (6 bases). Germline assignment: CDR1 SEHNR and CDR2 FQNEAQ (reference sequence). CDR3 size: 14 residues. V dropped 1 base and J dropped 2 bases, with 6 bases sitting between them. Written as DNA, the CDR3 is TGTGCCAGCAGCTTAGACAGGGGCAATCAGCCCCAGCATTTT. As protein: CASSLDRGNQPQHF.

The chain joins TRBV19 to TRBJ2-1, with TRBD1 identical over 10 bases. The CDR3 is made up of 16 amino acids. In germline, CDR1 is LNHDA, CDR2 SQIVND (reference sequence). V lost 5 bases to trimming and J lost 0 bases; unmatched junction nucleotides: 4. CDR3 sequence (DNA): TGTGCCAGTAGTTTGGGACAGGGGTCCTCCTACAATGAGCAGTTCTTC. Encoded protein: CASSLGQGSSYNEQFF.

The V gene is TRBV6-5, the J gene TRBJ2-1; tentative D call: TRBD2 (5 bases). The germline CDR1 and CDR2 sequences are MNHEY and SVGAGI. Deletions cut 5 bases from V and 9 bases from J, with 11 bases between. The CDR3 is 12 amino acids. The CDR3 here is CASSLAFGEQFF. In DNA, the CDR3 is TGTGCCAGCAGTCTAGCATTCGGTGAGCAGTTCTTC.

This chain joins TRBV6-1 and TRBJ1-5; the D gene is possibly TRBD1 (5 bases). The germline V and J ends were trimmed by 3 bases and 7 bases, with 10 bases remaining between them. Germline V gene sequence: CDR1 MNHNS, CDR2 SASEGT. CDR3 length equals 13 residues. DNA of the CDR3: TGTGCCAGCAGTGACAGGGTACGGCAGCCCCAGCATTTT. This encodes CASSDRVRQPQHF.

This clone was detected a few times. The genes are TRBV9 and TRBJ1-6; tentatively, D is TRBD1 (5 bases). Germline loops: CDR1 SGDLS, CDR2 YYNGEE. CDR3 length: 16 amino acids. V lost 4 bases and J lost 3, with 14 bases in between. The CDR3 region is CASSPYGANYNSPLHF. CDR3 sequence (DNA): TGTGCCAGCAGCCCATATGGGGCCAACTATAATTCACCCCTCCACTTT.

This chain links TRBV7-2 with TRBJ1-3; perhaps TRBD1 as D (6 bases). The germline CDR1 and CDR2 sequences are SGHTA and FQGNSA. CDR3 length equals 15 residues. V was cut by 2 bases and J by 4 bases, with 12 bases left in between. The CDR3 reads CASSLQGLGGNTIYF. CDR3 bases: TGTGCCAGCAGCTTACAGGGGTTGGGGGGAAACACCATATATTTT.

The count of this clone is one. J is TRBJ2-2 and V is TRBV5-1; possibly TRBD2 for D (5 bases). The CDR3 extends over 12 amino acids. Germline V gives CDR1 SGHRS, CDR2 YFSETQ. V lost 4 bases and J lost 5, with 6 bases in between. The CDR3, as DNA: TGCGCCAGCAGCAGGAGGACCGGGGAGCTGTTTTTT. This codes for CASSRRTGELFF.

V and J are TRBV7-9 and TRBJ2-3; TRBD2 aligns across 13 bases. The germline V gene has CDR1 SEHNR and CDR2 FQNEAQ (reference sequence). Trimming took 5 bases from V and 5 from J; bases not matched to a gene: 10. The CDR3 length is 17 residues. In DNA form, the CDR3 reads TGTGCCAGCAGCGGTATACTAGCGGGGGGGCGGGGAGATACGCAGTATTTT. Translation: CASSGILAGGRGDTQYF.

The chain uses TRBV28 and TRBJ2-7; 9 nucleotides align to TRBD2. Germline V gene lookup returns CDR1 MDHEN and CDR2 SYDVKM. This CDR3 spans 12 amino acids. J lost 12 bases, V lost 4 bases, and 7 bases had no gene match. The DNA of the CDR3 is TGTGCCAGCAGTTCGGGACTAGCTTTAGGGTACTTC. Translated: CASSSGLALGYF.

Here the CDR3 DNA reads TGCGCCAGCAGCTTGGGCAGTAACTATGGCTACACCTTC. Translating it yields CASSLGSNYGYTF. The V gene is TRBV5-1, the J gene TRBJ1-2; D is ambiguous. The CDR3 sequence is 13 residues long. V was shortened by 0 bases and J by 1 base, with 4 bases between the two germline ends. Germline V gene data show CDR1 as SGHRS and CDR2 as YFSETQ.

The chain joins TRBV11-2 to TRBJ1-4, with 7 bases lining up with TRBD1. The CDR3 runs 13 residues. Germline V gene sequence: CDR1 SGHAT, CDR2 FQNNGV. J gave up 8 bases and V 1 base, and 1 base lay outside the gene matches. Here the CDR3 DNA reads TGTGCCAGCAGCTTAGCAGGGGGAGAAAAACTGTTTTTT. Its translation: CASSLAGGEKLFF.

The chain carries TRBV7-2 and TRBJ2-7; D gene uncertain. V lost 2 bases and J 2 bases, leaving 7 bases between the germline ends. Germline V gives CDR1 SGHTA, CDR2 FQGNSA. This CDR3 has 13 residues. The CDR3 protein is CASSLIPAYEQYF. CDR3 DNA sequence: TGTGCCAGCAGCTTAATCCCGGCCTACGAGCAGTACTTC.

The chain links TRBV5-1 to TRBJ1-4, with 10 bases aligning to TRBD1. Germline V CDR1 and CDR2: SGHRS, YFSETQ. This CDR3 has 17 amino acids. V shed 3 bases, J shed 3 bases, and the junction held 8 bases outside the gene matches. As DNA, the CDR3 is TGCGCCAGCAGCTGGGACAGGGGTTCGGCACCTAATGAAAAACTGTTTTTT. Its translation: CASSWDRGSAPNEKLFF.

The genes are TRBV2 and TRBJ1-1; D unresolved. Trimming removed 7 bases from V and 4 bases from J, with 16 bases in between. Germline CDR1 and CDR2: SNHLY and FYNNEI. The CDR3 is 14 amino acids. CDR3 nucleotides: TGTGCCAGCACTGCTTCGGGAGTTCGCACTGAAGCTTTCTTT. Protein: CASTASGVRTEAFF.

This clone appeared once. The gene calls are TRBV2 and TRBJ2-1; tentatively, D is TRBD1 (6 bases). This CDR3 spans 13 amino acids. Trimming cost V 8 bases and J 0 bases, with 8 bases left between them. The germline gives CDR1 SNHLY, CDR2 FYNNEI. CDR3 in amino acids: CASDRSSYNEQFF. The CDR3 nucleotides are TGTGCCAGCGACAGGAGCTCCTACAATGAGCAGTTCTTC.

V is TRBV12-5 and J is TRBJ2-1, with TRBD2 matching 10 bases. Germline CDR1 is LGHNT and CDR2 is FRNRAP. The CDR3 is made up of 17 amino acids. V gave up 2 bases and J gave up 8 bases; unmatched junction bases: 12. This chain's CDR3 is CASGLSNSGRVRDEQFF. The CDR3 bases are TGTGCTAGTGGTTTGTCCAACAGCGGGAGGGTAAGGGATGAGCAGTTCTTC.

Comments on this clone: Given the absence of the conserved phenylalanine or tryptophan at the CDR3 end, a read error is likely. The rearrangement uses TRBV6-5 and TRBJ1-2, with D possibly being TRBD1 (5 bases). Germline V CDR1 and CDR2: MNHEY, SVGAGI. The V end lost 6 bases, the J end lost 3 bases, and 11 bases lay between the germline ends. The CDR3 consists of 13 residues. CDR3 sequence: CASRQGRDYGYTL. Written as DNA, the CDR3 is TGTGCCAGCAGGCAGGGAAGGGACTATGGCTACACCCTC.

This clone was counted a single time. The chain has TRBV6-6 and TRBJ1-6; 11 nucleotides agree with TRBD1. In germline, CDR1 is MNHNY, CDR2 SVGAGI (reference sequence). Trimming took 6 bases from V and 9 from J; bases not matched to a gene: 1. The CDR3 spans 13 residues. The CDR3 is CASRGTGGSPLHF. Written as DNA, the CDR3 is TGTGCCAGCAGGGGGACAGGGGGTTCACCCCTCCACTTT.

This rearrangement joins TRBV13 to TRBJ2-3; 8 nucleotides agree with TRBD1. V was pared by 5 bases and J by 0 bases, with 13 bases of the junction left unmatched. CDR1 is PRHDT and CDR2 is FYEKMQ in the germline V gene (reference sequence). This CDR3 has 18 residues. CDR3 in amino acids: CASSDDRGRVDSTDTQYF. The CDR3 bases are TGTGCCAGCAGCGATGACAGGGGAAGGGTTGATAGCACAGATACGCAGTATTTT. Using reference TRBV13 and TRBJ2-3 for the parts outside the CDR3, the full variable domain is AAGVIQSPRHLIKEKRETATLKCYPIPRHDTVYWYQQGPGQDPQFLISFYEKMQSDKGSIPDRFSAQQFSDYHSELNMSSLELGDSALYFCASSDDRGRVDSTDTQYFGPGTRLTVL.

This clone is a singleton in its sample. The chain links TRBV7-9 to TRBJ1-2; the D is unclear. Germline CDR1 reads SEHNR; CDR2 reads FQNEAQ (reference sequence). Trimming pared 1 base from V and 4 bases from J, leaving 10 bases between. The CDR3 has 14 residues. The chain's CDR3 is CASSLVREIYGYTF. CDR3 coding DNA: TGTGCCAGCAGCTTAGTTCGGGAGATCTATGGCTACACCTTC.

This clone was seen only once. This rearrangement joins TRBV28 to TRBJ2-3, with 7 bases fitting TRBD2. This CDR3 region has 16 residues. The ends lost 5 bases at V and 0 bases at J; junction bases unmatched: 8. Germline V gene sequence: CDR1 MDHEN, CDR2 SYDVKM. The CDR3 sequence is CASSLGLTGSTDTQYF. CDR3 DNA: TGTGCCAGCAGTCTGGGACTAACGGGTAGCACAGATACGCAGTATTTT.